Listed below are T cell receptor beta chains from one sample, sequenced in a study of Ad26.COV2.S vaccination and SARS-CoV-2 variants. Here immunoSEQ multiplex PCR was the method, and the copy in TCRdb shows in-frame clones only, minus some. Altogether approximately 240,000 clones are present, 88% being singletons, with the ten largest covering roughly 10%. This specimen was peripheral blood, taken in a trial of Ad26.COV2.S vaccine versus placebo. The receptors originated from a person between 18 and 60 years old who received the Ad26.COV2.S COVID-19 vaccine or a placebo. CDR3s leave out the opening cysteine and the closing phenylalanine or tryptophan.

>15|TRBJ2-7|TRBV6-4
ASSDHTDTKETYEQY
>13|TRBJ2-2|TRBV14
ASSQVRGVTGELF
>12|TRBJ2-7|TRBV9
ASSVRTGGYEQY
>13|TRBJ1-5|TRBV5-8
ASSRTGTSNQPQH
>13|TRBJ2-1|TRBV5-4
ASFIAGGPNNEQF
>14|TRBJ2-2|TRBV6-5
ASSYFGTLRAGELF
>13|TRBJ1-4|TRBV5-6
ASSRDRDLREKLF
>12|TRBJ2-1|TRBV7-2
ASSPGQGGHEQF
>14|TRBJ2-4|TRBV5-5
ASSPERVGTKNIQY
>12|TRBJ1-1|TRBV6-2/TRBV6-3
ASSQSSLNTEAF
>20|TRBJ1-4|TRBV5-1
ANLQPPAAWTAHRGADEKLF
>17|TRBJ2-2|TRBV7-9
ASRGLAGAHDANTGELF
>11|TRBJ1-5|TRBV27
ASSTGLVQPQH
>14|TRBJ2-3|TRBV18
ASSPGALGVTDTQY
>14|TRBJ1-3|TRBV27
ASSEGQGYSGNTIY
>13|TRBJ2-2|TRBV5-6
ASSVTGGVTGELF
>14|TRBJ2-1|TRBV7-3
ASSLTAGGSYNEQF
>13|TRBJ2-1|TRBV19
ASNNGGQPSHEQF
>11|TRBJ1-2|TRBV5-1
ASSLAGRSGYT
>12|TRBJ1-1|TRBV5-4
ASRDRGWSTEAF
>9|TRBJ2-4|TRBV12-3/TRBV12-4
ASTVGNIQY
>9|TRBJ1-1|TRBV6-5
ASRANTEAF
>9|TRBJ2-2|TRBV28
ASSFYGELF
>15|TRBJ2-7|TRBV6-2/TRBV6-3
ASSYSAFGSGVHEQY
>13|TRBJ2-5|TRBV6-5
ASSPGLDRAETQY
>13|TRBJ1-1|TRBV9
ASSVGGAPNTEAF